One and the same sample provided the 15 T cell receptor beta chains below, sequenced in a study of low-dose radiotherapy and immunotherapy resistance in tumors. With TRAV- and TRBV-specific primers, first-strand cDNA was made, covering the alpha and beta chains. Amplification of TCRs used a constant-region primer and V-primer adapter for roughly 21 PCR cycles. TCRdb redid the calling of the reads with MiXCR, one entry per CDR3 protein. This table has 16,000 or so distinct CDR3 sequences, 70% to 80% appearing once. The receptors come from a human donor with advanced metastatic prostate, ovarian, gallbladder or colorectal cancer (not recorded which). This table probably holds off-target reads from a library built for another chain.

J is TRBJ2-2 and V is TRBV19; 10 positions agree with TRBD1. The germline gives CDR1 LNHDA, CDR2 SQIVND (reference sequence). The CDR3 loop spans 15 amino acids. V was clipped by 6 bases and J by 4 bases; unmatched bases: 5. The CDR3 protein is CASRTGGVGTGELFF. The CDR3 DNA follows: TGTGCCAGTAGGACAGGGGGCGTTGGCACCGGGGAGCTGTTTTTT.

The genes are TRBV5-1 and TRBJ2-1, with no clear D. Trimming removed 0 bases from V and 7 bases from J, with 17 bases in between. The germline V gene has CDR1 SGHRS and CDR2 YFSETQ. This CDR3 region has 16 residues. The CDR3 loop reads CASSLALEPRANEQFF. CDR3 DNA sequence: TGCGCCAGCAGCTTGGCCCTGGAACCCAGAGCTAATGAGCAGTTCTTC.

The V and J genes are TRBV18 and TRBJ1-1; possibly TRBD1 for D (6 bases). V was trimmed by 3 bases and J by 4 bases, leaving 12 bases between them. This CDR3 comprises 14 residues. Germline values: CDR1 KGHSH, CDR2 LQKENI. CDR3 protein: CASSPQRTATEAFF. The CDR3 DNA is TGTGCCAGCTCACCCCAAAGGACAGCCACTGAAGCTTTCTTT.

V usage is TRBV12-3 or TRBV12-4 and J usage is TRBJ1-1; D is ambiguous. The CDR3 contains 14 residues. V was trimmed by 5 bases and J by 0 bases, leaving 10 bases between them. The CDR3 sequence: CASSPQYLNTEAFF. CDR3 coding DNA: TGTGCCAGCAGTCCACAATACCTGAACACTGAAGCTTTCTTT.

This clonotype was counted only a few times. CDR3 DNA: TGTGCCAGCAGCTTAATGGGCGGGCAAGAGACCCAGTACTTC. Amino acid sequence: CASSLMGGQETQYF. The V call is TRBV7-3, the J call TRBJ2-5; maybe TRBD2 (5 bases). Trimming took 1 base from V and 2 from J, leaving 8 bases between them. This CDR3 region has 14 residues. Germline lookup yields CDR1 SGHTA and CDR2 FQGTGA.

This chain joins TRBV10-3 and TRBJ1-1; 7 nucleotides line up with TRBD1. This CDR3 contains 13 residues. The germline V gene encodes CDR1 ENHRY and CDR2 SYGVKD. V was clipped by 6 bases and J by 6 bases; unmatched bases: 7. CDR3 nucleotide sequence: TGTGCCATCAGGGGGGACAGCTGGGCTGAAGCTTTCTTT. It codes for CAIRGDSWAEAFF.

V gene TRBV12-3 or TRBV12-4 combines with J gene TRBJ2-7, with 11 bases aligning to TRBD2. CDR3 length equals 15 residues. The V segment lost 4 bases and the J segment 4 bases; nucleotides outside the gene matches: 6. The CDR3: CASSSLSGGVYEQYF. In nucleotides, the CDR3 is TGTGCCAGCAGTTCGCTTAGCGGGGGGGTTTACGAGCAGTACTTC.

V gene TRBV12-3 or TRBV12-4 combines with J gene TRBJ1-1; D is ambiguous. The CDR3 length is 13 residues. The V end lost 0 bases, the J end lost 3 bases, and 5 bases lay between the germline ends. In DNA form, the CDR3 reads TGTGCCAGCAGTTTAGCACAGCACACTGAAGCTTTCTTT. Translating it yields CASSLAQHTEAFF.

The chain's CDR3 is CSVEVGTDTQYF. The DNA for the CDR3 is TGCAGCGTTGAGGTGGGCACAGATACGCAGTATTTT. J is TRBJ2-3 and V is TRBV29-1; D is unresolved. Germline CDR1 SQVTM, CDR2 ANQGSEA. The CDR3 contains 12 residues. Trimming left V 3 bases short and J 1 base short, with 5 bases between.

The chain uses TRBV20-1 and TRBJ1-2, with TRBD1 as a possible D gene (5 bases). The CDR3 has 14 amino acids. Trimming cost V 0 bases and J 4 bases, with 12 bases left between them. Germline V lookup: CDR1 DFQATT, CDR2 SNEGSKA (reference sequence). The CDR3 protein is CSAREGRVGYGYTF. CDR3 DNA: TGCAGTGCTAGAGAGGGCAGGGTGGGCTATGGCTACACCTTC.

The chain joins TRBV5-1 to TRBJ2-7, with 10 bases lining up with TRBD1. Germline V CDR1 and CDR2: SGHRS, YFSETQ. J was trimmed by 2 bases and V by 9 bases; bases with no gene match: 8. The CDR3 spans 14 residues. The CDR3 sequence: CATASGQGTYEQYF. In DNA, the CDR3 is TGCGCCACGGCCTCGGGACAGGGGACCTACGAGCAGTACTTC.

The chain couples TRBV6-6 to TRBJ2-4; D is ambiguous. The V and J ends lost 6 bases and 0 bases respectively, with 15 bases between them. This CDR3 has 16 amino acids. The germline CDR1 and CDR2 sequences are MNHNY and SVGAGI (reference sequence). The CDR3 nucleotides are TGTGCCAGCAGAAGAGGAACTATACTAGCCAAAAACATTCAGTACTTC. Amino acid sequence: CASRRGTILAKNIQYF.

This sequence joins TRBV5-1 and TRBJ2-1; D uncertain. V was pared by 2 bases and J by 0 bases, with 12 bases between. The CDR3 consists of 16 residues. Germline V gene sequence: CDR1 SGHRS, CDR2 YFSETQ. CDR3 in amino acids: CASSLEALSSYNEQFF. The DNA of the CDR3 is TGCGCCAGCAGCTTAGAAGCGTTGAGCTCCTACAATGAGCAGTTCTTC.

The chain combines TRBV9 with TRBJ2-2; D not resolved. CDR3 length: 16 amino acids. V was trimmed by 4 bases and J by 1 base, leaving 14 bases between them. Germline lookup yields CDR1 SGDLS and CDR2 YYNGEE. Here the CDR3 DNA reads TGTGCCAGCAGCCCACGAACCCTACAGAACACCGGGGAGCTGTTTTTT. Its translation: CASSPRTLQNTGELFF. The variable domain in full, with the rest retrieved from reference TRBV9 and TRBJ2-2, is DSGVTQTPKHLITATGQRVTLRCSPRSGDLSVYWYQQSLDQGLQFLIQYYNGEERAKGNILERFSAQQFPDLHSELNLSSLELGDSALYFCASSPRTLQNTGELFFGEGSRLTVL.

The CDR3 DNA is TGTGCCAGCAGCTTGGTGGGAGGTTCCTACGAGCAGTACTTC. It translates to CASSLVGGSYEQYF. J is TRBJ2-7 and V is TRBV5-4, with D perhaps matching TRBD2 (6 bases). The CDR3 loop spans 14 amino acids. Trimming stripped 0 bases from V and 1 base from J, with 8 bases between. The germline CDR1 and CDR2 sequences are SGHNT and YYREEE (reference sequence).